Listed below are T cell receptor beta chains from one sample, sequenced in a study of T cell responses to AZD1222 COVID-19 vaccine. Clones were sequenced by immunoSEQ multiplex PCR, and TCRdb holds only the in-frame ones, with some missing. The table lists 100,000 to 150,000 clones, over 80% of them singletons. This specimen consisted of peripheral blood, obtained 28 days after the second AZD1222 dose. Receptors originate from an adult who received the AZD1222 COVID-19 vaccine. CDR3s include the opening cysteine and the closing phenylalanine or tryptophan.

v_gene	j_gene	CDR3aa
TRBV19	TRBJ1-6	CASSIDVPRTGNNSPLHF
TRBV14	TRBJ1-4	CASSPTKGGYGKLFF
TRBV19	TRBJ2-2	CASMPSTGISTNTGELFF
TRBV2	TRBJ1-4	CASRDLAGTNEKLFF
TRBV6-2/TRBV6-3	TRBJ2-2	CASSPDRDSGGELFF
TRBV3-1/TRBV3-2	TRBJ2-6	CASSPRTGSGANVLTF
TRBV2	TRBJ1-5	CASGGDRGGFDQPQHF
TRBV2	TRBJ1-6	CASRGGQSSYNSPLHF
TRBV27	TRBJ2-1	CASSRGWDGRLINEQFF
TRBV6-5	TRBJ1-1	CASSAKDRVNTEAFF
TRBV28	TRBJ2-2	CASSYPGLASGELFF
TRBV28	TRBJ2-7	CASSGLAGGEQYF
TRBV6-5	TRBJ1-2	CASSNRGGYTF
TRBV7-8	TRBJ1-2	CASSRGAGSYGYTF
TRBV15	TRBJ1-1	CATSRGGVNTEAFF
TRBV15	TRBJ1-1	CATSRDEVVAFF
TRBV11-1	TRBJ2-7	CASSRGTSGSYEQYF
TRBV7-9	TRBJ2-7	CASSLAAVYEQYF
TRBV13	TRBJ1-1	CASSAEGGASEAFF
TRBV10-1	TRBJ1-1	CATPTGTGTTEAFF
TRBV5-1	TRBJ2-1	CASSLSLAGTSSYNEQFF
TRBV2	TRBJ1-2	CASRGQGALYGYTF
TRBV14	TRBJ2-5	CASSKGHSAETQYF
TRBV19	TRBJ1-5	CASARDRDSNQPQHF
TRBV5-1	TRBJ2-1	CASSLPLVNRGDEQFF
TRBV7-2	TRBJ2-2	CASSLVAGNSGELFF
TRBV27	TRBJ1-1	CASSFRHTGTEAFF
TRBV2	TRBJ2-7	CASSDTNYEQYF
TRBV10-3	TRBJ2-7	CATRQGAIYEQYF
TRBV6-1	TRBJ1-2	CASSEARTDYYGYTF
TRBV14	TRBJ2-1	CASSQFLAGGVLYNEQFF
TRBV6-6	TRBJ2-7	CASSLQLGDSFSYEQYF
TRBV28	TRBJ1-2	CASSNSGFGYTF
TRBV7-2	TRBJ1-3	CASSLGTSGNTIYF
TRBV10-2	TRBJ2-1	CASSWASRGNEQFF
TRBV27	TRBJ2-1	CASTAGRNNEQFF
TRBV21-1	TRBJ2-1	CASSPGASGRLPYNEQFF
TRBV28	TRBJ2-7	CASSLGTPSGSEQYF
TRBV3-1/TRBV3-2	TRBJ2-7	CASSQISGPYEQYF
TRBV2	TRBJ2-2	CASSDRGTGELFF